Below, 16 T cell receptor beta chains from the same sample are listed, as sequenced in a study of early T cells in non-severe SARS-CoV-2 infection. TCRdb redid the calling of the 5' RACE reads with MiXCR, one entry per CDR3 protein. The sample contains 70,000 to 90,000 distinct CDR3 sequences, 15% to 18% of which appear only once. Sequencing used whole blood. Receptors originate from an adult who was a healthcare worker with PCR-confirmed SARS-CoV-2 infection or an uninfected control (not recorded which).

Ten or more counts support this clonotype. The V and J genes are TRBV2 and TRBJ2-7; D is unclear. The CDR3 sequence is 15 residues long. Germline lookup yields CDR1 SNHLY and CDR2 FYNNEI. The V gene lost 6 bases and the J gene lost 0 bases, with 15 bases spanning the gap. The DNA of the CDR3 is TGTGCCAGCAGCCCGGCCTGGGGAAGCTCCTACGAGCAGTACTTC. Its translation: CASSPAWGSSYEQYF.

This clonotype has a handful of counts. V and J are TRBV9 and TRBJ2-1; 8 bases are a match to TRBD2. Germline loops: CDR1 SGDLS, CDR2 YYNGEE. The CDR3 contains 16 residues. Trimming cost V 0 bases and J 9 bases; bases outside gene matches: 11. CDR3 nucleotide sequence: TGTGCCAGCAGCGTAGCGGGAGGGCCGGCGTTCACTGAGCAGTTCTTC. This translates into CASSVAGGPAFTEQFF.

The V gene is TRBV29-1, the J gene TRBJ2-4; weak D call: TRBD2 (5 bases). The V end was cut by 4 bases, the J end by 0 bases, with 13 bases between. The CDR3 has 15 residues. The germline V gene encodes CDR1 SQVTM and CDR2 ANQGSEA. The CDR3 spells CSVALGGLAKNIQYF. CDR3 sequence (DNA): TGCAGCGTTGCCTTGGGCGGGTTAGCCAAAAACATTCAGTACTTC.

Only a few counts were recorded for this clonotype. This chain uses TRBV7-8 with TRBJ2-7; D gene unclear. The CDR3 contains 12 residues. In germline, CDR1 is SGHVS, CDR2 FQNEAQ. V was clipped by 1 base and J by 6 bases, with 7 bases between them. CDR3 coding DNA: TGTGCCAGCAGCTTAGTAGTATCCGAGCAGTACTTC. Translated, it gives CASSLVVSEQYF.

This clonotype was seen more than once but under ten times. The rearrangement links TRBV5-8 to TRBJ1-2; the match to TRBD1 covers 9 bases. CDR1 and CDR2 (germline): SGHTS, YDEGEE. The CDR3 sequence is 16 residues long. V shed 0 bases, J shed 1 base, and the junction held 4 bases outside the gene matches. The CDR3 bases are TGTGCCAGCAGCTTGGCCGGGACAGGGTTTAACTATGGCTACACCTTC. It encodes CASSLAGTGFNYGYTF.

This clonotype was seen more than once but under ten times. The chain is built from TRBV29-1 and TRBJ2-5; 9 bases are a match to TRBD2. Germline assignment: CDR1 SQVTM and CDR2 ANQGSEA. V lost 3 bases and J lost 1; bases outside the gene matches: 3. This CDR3 is 14 amino acids long. The CDR3 loop is CSVDSTSGQETQYF. CDR3 in DNA: TGCAGCGTTGACTCGACTAGCGGCCAAGAGACCCAGTACTTC.

The chain couples TRBV20-1 to TRBJ2-7, with D unclear. Germline values: CDR1 DFQATT, CDR2 SNEGSKA (reference sequence). The length of the CDR3 is 12 residues. The V end was cut by 3 bases, the J end by 3 bases, with 9 bases between. DNA for the CDR3: TGCAGTGCTAGCGGACCCGGCTACGAGCAGTACTTC. Translated: CSASGPGYEQYF.

This clonotype was observed a few times. The genes are TRBV7-2 and TRBJ2-4; D is undetermined. Trimming shortened V by 4 bases and J by 1 base, and 5 bases separated the two germline ends. CDR3 length: 13 residues. Germline V gene lookup returns CDR1 SGHTA and CDR2 FQGNSA. The CDR3 DNA follows: TGTGCCAGCAGCTCTCCGGCCAAAAACATTCAGTACTTC. Its translation is CASSSPAKNIQYF.

The chain recombines TRBV7-9 with TRBJ1-1; the D is unclear. This CDR3 is 14 amino acids long. CDR1 and CDR2 (germline): SEHNR, FQNEAQ (reference sequence). V was cut by 0 bases and J by 1 base, with 6 bases left in between. CDR3 sequence (DNA): TGTGCCAGCAGCTTAGCCGTCAGGAACACTGAAGCTTTCTTT. Protein sequence: CASSLAVRNTEAFF.

The gene calls are TRBV29-1 and TRBJ2-2; D is perhaps TRBD1 or TRBD2 (5 bases each). Germline V gene sequence: CDR1 SQVTM, CDR2 ANQGSEA. The CDR3 totals 14 residues. V was clipped by 7 bases and J by 2 bases, with 14 bases between them. DNA for the CDR3: TGCAGCGCCGAGGGCAGGGCCAACACCGGGGAGCTGTTTTTT. Its protein product is CSAEGRANTGELFF.

V is TRBV7-2 and J is TRBJ2-3; D remains ambiguous. The CDR3 is 14 amino acids. Germline CDR1 SGHTA, CDR2 FQGNSA. V lost 5 bases to trimming and J lost 0 bases, with 9 bases between them. The CDR3 region has the DNA TGTGCCAGCAGCATCCTAACTAGCACAGATACGCAGTATTTT. This translates into CASSILTSTDTQYF.

This clonotype has just a few counts. The gene calls are TRBV12-3 or TRBV12-4 and TRBJ1-2; 7 bases fit TRBD1. This CDR3 region has 15 residues. V shed 5 bases, J shed 6 bases, and the junction held 12 bases outside the gene matches. The CDR3 DNA reads as TGTGCCAGCAGTCCGCGGACAGGTAGAGGGGATGGCTACACCTTC. Its translation: CASSPRTGRGDGYTF.

This clonotype was counted ten times or more. The genes are TRBV23-1 and TRBJ1-5, with no clear D. TRBV23-1 is reported as an ORF; its role is uncertain. V lost 7 bases, J lost 9 bases, and 10 bases lay in between. CDR3 size: 11 residues. The chain's CDR3 is CASKTRRPQHF. The DNA of the CDR3 is TGCGCCAGCAAGACCAGAAGGCCCCAGCATTTT.

The chain recombines TRBV20-1 with TRBJ2-7; a possible D gene is TRBD1 (5 bases). The CDR3 consists of 12 residues. Trimming took 2 bases from V and 4 from J, leaving 9 bases between them. The germline V gene encodes CDR1 DFQATT and CDR2 SNEGSKA (reference sequence). CDR3 amino acids: CSARQGQYEQYF. As DNA, the CDR3 is TGCAGTGCTAGACAGGGCCAGTACGAGCAGTACTTC.

CDR3 DNA sequence: TGTGCCAGTAGTATTAAGGGCATGGGCGGGAGCAATCAGCCCCAGCATTTT. This encodes CASSIKGMGGSNQPQHF. The chain is built from TRBV19 and TRBJ1-5; D not resolved. The germline V gene encodes CDR1 LNHDA and CDR2 SQIVND (reference sequence). The CDR3 length is 17 residues. V lost 3 bases, J lost 1 base, and 16 bases lay in between.

The table lists this clonotype with a few counts. This chain links TRBV2 with TRBJ2-6; D not resolved. From germline, CDR1 is SNHLY and CDR2 FYNNEI. Trimming took off 8 bases at V and 0 bases at J, with 14 bases between the two ends. The CDR3 runs to 16 residues. CDR3 sequence reads: CASGRSVSSGANVLTF. CDR3 nucleotide sequence: TGTGCCAGCGGACGATCGGTTAGCTCTGGGGCCAACGTCCTGACTTTC.